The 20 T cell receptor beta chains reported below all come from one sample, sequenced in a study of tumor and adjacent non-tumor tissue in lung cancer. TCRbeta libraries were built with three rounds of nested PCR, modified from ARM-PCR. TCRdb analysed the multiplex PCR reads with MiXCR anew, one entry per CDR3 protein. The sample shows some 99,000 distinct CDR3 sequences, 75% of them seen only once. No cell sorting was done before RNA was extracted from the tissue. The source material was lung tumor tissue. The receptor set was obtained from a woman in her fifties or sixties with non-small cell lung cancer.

This CDR3 is CASTPTGKLSRPQHF. As DNA, the CDR3 is TGTGCCAGTACCCCGACAGGGAAGCTAAGTCGGCCCCAGCATTTT. This rearrangement joins TRBV12-3 or TRBV12-4 to TRBJ1-5; TRBD1 agrees at 7 bases. The CDR3 consists of 15 residues. The ends lost 9 bases at V and 9 bases at J; junction bases unmatched: 17.

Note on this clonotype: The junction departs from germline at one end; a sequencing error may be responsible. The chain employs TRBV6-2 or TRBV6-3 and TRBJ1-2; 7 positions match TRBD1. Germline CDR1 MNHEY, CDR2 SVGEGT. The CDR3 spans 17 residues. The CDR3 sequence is CASSSPILQQGLYGYIF. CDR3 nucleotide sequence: TGTGCCAGTAGCTCCCCAATATTGCAACAGGGGTTGTATGGTTACATCTTC.

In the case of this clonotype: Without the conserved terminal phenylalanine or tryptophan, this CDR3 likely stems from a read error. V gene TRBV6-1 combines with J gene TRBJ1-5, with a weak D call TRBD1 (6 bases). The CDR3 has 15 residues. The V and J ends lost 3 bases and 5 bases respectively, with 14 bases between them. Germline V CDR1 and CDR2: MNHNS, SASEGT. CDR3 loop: CASSEVDRTHQPQHL. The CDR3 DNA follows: TGTGCCAGCAGTGAGGTCGACAGGACTCATCAGCCCCAGCATCTT.

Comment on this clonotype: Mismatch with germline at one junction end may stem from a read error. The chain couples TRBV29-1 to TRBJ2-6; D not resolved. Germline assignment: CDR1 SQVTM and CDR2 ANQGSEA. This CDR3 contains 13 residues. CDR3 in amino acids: CRTASSGANVLTF. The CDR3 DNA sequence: TGCAGGACTGCCAGCTCTGGAGCCAACGTCCTGACTTTC. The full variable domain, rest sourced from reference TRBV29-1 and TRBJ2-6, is SAVISQKPSRDICQRGTSLTIQCQVDSQVTMMFWYRQQPGQSLTLIATANQGSEATYESGFVIDKFPISRPNLTFSTLTVSNMSPEDSSIYLCRTASSGANVLTFGAGSRLTVL.

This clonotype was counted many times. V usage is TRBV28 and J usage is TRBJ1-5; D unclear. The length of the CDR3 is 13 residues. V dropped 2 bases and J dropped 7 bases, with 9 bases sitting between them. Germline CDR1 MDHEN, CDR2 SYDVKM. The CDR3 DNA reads TGTGCCAGCAGTTTAAGGGAGTTGCAGCCCCAGCATTTT. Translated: CASSLRELQPQHF.

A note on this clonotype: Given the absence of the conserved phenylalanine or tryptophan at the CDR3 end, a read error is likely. The CDR3 is CASSSDSGRGTEAFI. CDR3 DNA: TGTGCCAGCAGCTCAGATTCGGGGAGGGGCACTGAAGCTTTCATT. J is TRBJ1-1 and V is TRBV11-3; D is possibly TRBD1 (5 bases). The V end was cut by 4 bases, the J end by 4 bases, with 16 bases between. Germline lookup yields CDR1 SGHNT and CDR2 YENEEA. The CDR3 covers 15 residues.

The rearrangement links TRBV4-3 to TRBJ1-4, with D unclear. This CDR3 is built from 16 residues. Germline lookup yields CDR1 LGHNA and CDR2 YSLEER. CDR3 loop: CGSSQGRGRLNEKLFF. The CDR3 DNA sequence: TGCGGCAGTAGCCAAGGCCGAGGAAGGCTGAATGAAAAACTGTTTTTT.

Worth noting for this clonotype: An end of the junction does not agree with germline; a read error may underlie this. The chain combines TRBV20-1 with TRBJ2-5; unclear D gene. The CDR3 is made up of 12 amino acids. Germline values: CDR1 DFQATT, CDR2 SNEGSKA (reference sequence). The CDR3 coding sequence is TGCAGTGCTAGGGTCTCCTCCCAGGCCCTGTATTTC. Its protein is CSARVSSQALYF.

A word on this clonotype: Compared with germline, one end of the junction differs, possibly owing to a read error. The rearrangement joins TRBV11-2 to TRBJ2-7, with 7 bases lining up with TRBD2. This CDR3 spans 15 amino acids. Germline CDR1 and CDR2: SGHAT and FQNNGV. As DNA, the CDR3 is TGTGCCAGCATCTTAACCTTCGGGGAGGGCGTAGAGCAGTACTTC. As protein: CASILTFGEGVEQYF.

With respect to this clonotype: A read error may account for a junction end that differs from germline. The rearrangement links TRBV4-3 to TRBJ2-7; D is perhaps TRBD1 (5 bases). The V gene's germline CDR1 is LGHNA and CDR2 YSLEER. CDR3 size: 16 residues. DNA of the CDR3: TGCTCCAGCAGCCAAGTATTGGCAAAGGGGTCCTACGAGCAGTACTTC. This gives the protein CSSSQVLAKGSYEQYF.

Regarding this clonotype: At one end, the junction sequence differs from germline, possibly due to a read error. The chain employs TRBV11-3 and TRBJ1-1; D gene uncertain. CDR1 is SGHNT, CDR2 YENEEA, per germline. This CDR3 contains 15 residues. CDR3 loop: CASNLYSGKGTEAFF. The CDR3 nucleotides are TGTGCCAGCAACTTATATTCGGGGAAAGGCACTGAAGCTTTCTTT.

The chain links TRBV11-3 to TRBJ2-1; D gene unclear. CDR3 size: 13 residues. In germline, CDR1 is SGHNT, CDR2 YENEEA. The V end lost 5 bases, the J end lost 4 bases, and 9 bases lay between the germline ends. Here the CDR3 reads CASSPTEYNEQFF. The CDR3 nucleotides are TGTGCCAGCAGCCCTACCGAGTACAATGAGCAGTTCTTC. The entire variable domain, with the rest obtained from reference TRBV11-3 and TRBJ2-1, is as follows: EAGVVQSPRYKIIEKKQPVAFWCNPISGHNTLYWYLQNLGQGPELLIRYENEEAVDDSQLPKDRFSAERLKGVDSTLKIQPAELGDSAVYLCASSPTEYNEQFFGPGTRLTVL.

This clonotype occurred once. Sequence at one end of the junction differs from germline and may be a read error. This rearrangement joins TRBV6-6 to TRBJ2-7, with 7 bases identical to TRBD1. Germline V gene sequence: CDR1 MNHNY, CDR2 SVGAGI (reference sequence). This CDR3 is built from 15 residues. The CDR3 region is CASSFNTGTVYERYF. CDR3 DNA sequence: TGTGCCAGCAGTTTCAACACCGGGACAGTGTACGAGCGGTACTTC.

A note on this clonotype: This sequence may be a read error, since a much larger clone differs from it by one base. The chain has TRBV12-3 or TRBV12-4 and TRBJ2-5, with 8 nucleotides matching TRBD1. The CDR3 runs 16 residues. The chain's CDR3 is CASNLASGQGGETQYF. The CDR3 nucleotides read TGTGCCAGCAATTTAGCCTCCGGACAGGGTGGTGAGACCCAGTACTTC.

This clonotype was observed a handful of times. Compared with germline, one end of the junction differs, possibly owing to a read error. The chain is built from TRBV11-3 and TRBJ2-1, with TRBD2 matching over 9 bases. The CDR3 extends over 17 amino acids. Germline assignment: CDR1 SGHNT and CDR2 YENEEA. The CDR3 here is CVSSLELISGSHNEQFF. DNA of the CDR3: TGTGTCAGCAGCTTAGAGTTGATTAGCGGGAGCCACAATGAACAGTTTTTC.

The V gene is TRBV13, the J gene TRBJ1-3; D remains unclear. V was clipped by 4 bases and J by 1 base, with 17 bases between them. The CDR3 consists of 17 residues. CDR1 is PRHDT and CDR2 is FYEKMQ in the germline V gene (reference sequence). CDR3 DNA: TGTGCCAGCAGCTCTCGGCCAGTGAAAGGGTCTGGAAACACCATATATTTT. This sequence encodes CASSSRPVKGSGNTIYF.

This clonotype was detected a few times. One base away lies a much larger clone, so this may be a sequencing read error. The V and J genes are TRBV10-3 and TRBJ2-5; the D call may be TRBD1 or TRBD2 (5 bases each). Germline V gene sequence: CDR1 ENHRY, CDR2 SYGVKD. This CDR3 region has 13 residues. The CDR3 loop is CASGTGTQEPQYF. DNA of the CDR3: TGTGCCAGCGGAACGGGGACCCAAGAGCCCCAGTACTTC.

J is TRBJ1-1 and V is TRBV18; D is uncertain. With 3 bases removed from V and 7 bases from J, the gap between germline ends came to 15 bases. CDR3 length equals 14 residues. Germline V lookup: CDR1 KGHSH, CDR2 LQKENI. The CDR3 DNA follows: TGTGCCAGCTCACCCCCCTTTGGCCAGCTTGAAGCTTTCTTT. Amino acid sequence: CASSPPFGQLEAFF.

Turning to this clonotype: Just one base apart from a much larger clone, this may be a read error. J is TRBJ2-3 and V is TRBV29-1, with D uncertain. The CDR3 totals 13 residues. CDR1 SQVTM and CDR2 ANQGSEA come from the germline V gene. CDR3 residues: CSVEVGSTDMQYF. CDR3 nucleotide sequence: TGCAGCGTTGAAGTGGGAAGTACAGATATGCAGTATTTT.

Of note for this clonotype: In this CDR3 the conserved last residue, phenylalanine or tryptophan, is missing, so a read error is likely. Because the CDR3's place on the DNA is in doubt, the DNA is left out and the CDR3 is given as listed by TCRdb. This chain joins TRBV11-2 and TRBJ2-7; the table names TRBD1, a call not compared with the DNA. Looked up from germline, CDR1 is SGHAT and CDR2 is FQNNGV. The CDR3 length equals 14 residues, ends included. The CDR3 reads CAGSLSTGTAERYL.